Shown below are 19 T cell receptor beta chains from a single sample sequenced in a study of T cell repertoires in cytomegalovirus infection. Their cognate antigens are unknown. In TCRdb, the reads were re-called with MiXCR into one record per CDR3 protein. The data contain about a million distinct CDR3 sequences, about 33% of them singletons. Sequences were derived from cultured CD8+ T cells from PBMCs, sampled from culture after CMV antigen stimulation. Receptor source: a human donor in good health (CMV status not recorded). Some clones in this sample may be carry-over from other donors' samples.

In its sample, this clonotype was seen a few times. The chain links TRBV27 to TRBJ2-7; the match to TRBD1 covers 8 bases. The CDR3 has 15 residues. From germline, CDR1 is MNHEY and CDR2 SMNVEV (reference sequence). Losses at the gene ends were 6 bases for V and 1 base for J; bases not matched to a gene: 8. CDR3: CASRVHQGASYEQYF. CDR3 bases: TGTGCCAGCAGGGTACATCAGGGGGCATCCTACGAGCAGTACTTC.

This sequence joins TRBV25-1 and TRBJ2-1; D gene uncertain. The V end was cut by 0 bases, the J end by 2 bases, with 8 bases between. The CDR3 runs 15 residues. Germline-derived CDR1 and CDR2 are MGHDK and SYGVNS. CDR3 protein: CASSEYEEAYNEQFF. CDR3 nucleotide sequence: TGTGCCAGCAGTGAATATGAGGAAGCCTACAATGAGCAGTTCTTC.

There are many counts of this clonotype. The genes are TRBV7-9 and TRBJ1-2, with a possible D match to TRBD1 (5 bases). V was shortened by 5 bases and J by 7 bases, with 17 bases between the two germline ends. Germline-derived CDR1 and CDR2 are SEHNR and FQNEAQ (reference sequence). This CDR3 has 14 amino acids. In DNA form, the CDR3 reads TGTGCCAGCAGCCCTTCGGGGGGGGAAGTTGGCTACACCTTC. It yields the protein CASSPSGGEVGYTF.

This clonotype was seen ten or more times. This rearrangement joins TRBV7-9 to TRBJ2-7; D gene ambiguous. The CDR3 totals 13 residues. Germline V lookup: CDR1 SEHNR, CDR2 FQNEAQ (reference sequence). The V gene lost 4 bases and the J gene lost 3 bases, with 10 bases spanning the gap. Written as DNA, the CDR3 is TGTGCCAGCAGCTCTCCTGACATCTACGAGCAGTACTTC. This encodes CASSSPDIYEQYF.

Comment on this clonotype: A much larger clone differs from this one at a single base, so this may be a read error. V is TRBV7-2 and J is TRBJ2-5; 8 nucleotides align to TRBD1. Germline CDR1 reads SGHTA; CDR2 reads FQGNSA. Unmatched junction bases numbered 5, after V lost 5 bases and J lost 3 bases. The CDR3 is 14 amino acids. CDR3 region: CASSPTGEEETQYF. Written as DNA, the CDR3 is TGTGCCAGCAGCCCGACAGGGGAGGAAGAGACCCAGTACTTC.

The V gene is TRBV6-5, the J gene TRBJ2-1, with D hard to call. This CDR3 contains 13 residues. Trimming removed 6 bases from V and 6 bases from J, with 12 bases in between. Germline CDR1 MNHEY, CDR2 SVGAGI. The CDR3 bases are TGTGCCAGCAGGCCGGGCGATACCAATGAGCAGTTCTTC. Its protein is CASRPGDTNEQFF.

The chain combines TRBV4-1 with TRBJ2-5, with D possibly matching TRBD1 (6 bases). CDR1 and CDR2 from the germline V gene are MGHRA and YSYEKL. V lost 2 bases and J lost 1, with 14 bases in between. The CDR3 has 16 amino acids. The CDR3 spells CASSQNRDTLQETQYF. As DNA, the CDR3 is TGCGCCAGCAGCCAAAACCGGGACACGCTCCAAGAGACCCAGTACTTC.

This clonotype came up many times. This chain links TRBV6-1 with TRBJ2-7; D uncertain. The CDR3 spans 12 residues. Between the trimmed V and J ends, which lost 7 bases and 1 base, there was a span of 8 bases. Germline V gives CDR1 MNHNS, CDR2 SASEGT. CDR3 residues: CASKRFSYEQYF. The CDR3 DNA reads as TGTGCCAGCAAGAGGTTTTCCTACGAGCAGTACTTC.

The chain employs TRBV27 and TRBJ2-7, with D unresolved. Germline V CDR1 and CDR2: MNHEY, SMNVEV (reference sequence). CDR3 length: 14 amino acids. V lost 4 bases, J lost 4 bases, and 14 bases lay in between. DNA of the CDR3: TGTGCCAGCAGTTCACAAAAAGCGACATACGAGCAGTACTTC. Its translation: CASSSQKATYEQYF.

A few counts support this clonotype. One end of the junction does not line up with germline, which may come from a read error. The V and J genes are TRBV28 and TRBJ1-2; D unclear. Germline V lookup: CDR1 MDHEN, CDR2 SYDVKM. This CDR3 is built from 12 residues. The CDR3 here is CASSLPLSGAAF. The CDR3 nucleotides read TGTGCCAGCAGTTTACCCCTATCGGGAGCGGCCTTC.

The table lists this clonotype with a count of one. This sequence joins TRBV10-1 and TRBJ1-1; D is ambiguous. Looked up from germline, CDR1 is WNHNN and CDR2 is SYGVQD (reference sequence). This CDR3 region has 13 residues. Trimming removed 4 bases at V and 6 bases at J, with 12 bases between. Written as DNA, the CDR3 is TGCGCCAGCAGTGCAGACTATGGTTCTGAAGCTTTCTTT. This sequence encodes CASSADYGSEAFF.

The rearrangement uses TRBV6-6 and TRBJ2-7, with 10 bases identical to TRBD1. In germline, CDR1 is MNHNY, CDR2 SVGAGI (reference sequence). CDR3 size: 13 residues. Unmatched junction bases numbered 5, after V lost 6 bases and J lost 6 bases. CDR3 region: CASSTGTGVEQYF. The DNA of the CDR3 is TGTGCCAGCAGCACCGGGACAGGGGTCGAGCAGTACTTC.

This sequence joins TRBV6-5 and TRBJ2-1; no reliable D call. The V end was cut by 5 bases, the J end by 0 bases, with 11 bases between. The CDR3 totals 15 residues. Germline lookup yields CDR1 MNHEY and CDR2 SVGAGI. CDR3 in DNA: TGTGCCAGCAGTGTGGGTTTGAGCTCCTACAATGAGCAGTTCTTC. Translated: CASSVGLSSYNEQFF.

This clonotype showed up just once. J is TRBJ2-2 and V is TRBV5-8; 9 bases map to TRBD1. V was clipped by 4 bases and J by 5 bases; unmatched bases: 6. Germline values: CDR1 SGHTS, CDR2 YDEGEE. The CDR3 covers 15 residues. For the CDR3, the DNA is TGTGCCAGCAGCGGAGACAGGGGGGGAACCGGGGAGCTGTTTTTT. It specifies CASSGDRGGTGELFF.

This clonotype was seen ten or more times. The chain combines TRBV7-8 with TRBJ2-2; 13 bases match TRBD2. Germline V gene lookup returns CDR1 SGHVS and CDR2 FQNEAQ. The CDR3 consists of 21 residues. The V and J ends lost 5 bases and 4 bases, in that order; junction bases with no gene match: 19. CDR3 nucleotides: TGTGCCAGCAGCCCCGAGCCGAATTTACTAGCGGGGGGGCCGAGCACCGGGGAGCTGTTTTTT. Its protein product is CASSPEPNLLAGGPSTGELFF.

This clonotype was detected ten times or more. V gene TRBV7-6 combines with J gene TRBJ1-1; D may be TRBD1 (5 bases). The CDR3 is made up of 14 amino acids. The germline CDR1 and CDR2 sequences are SGHVS and FNYEAQ. Trimming pared 5 bases from V and 4 bases from J, leaving 14 bases between. CDR3 bases: TGTGCCAGCAGCCCGGGGGGAGGGAGCACTGAAGCTTTCTTT. This translates into CASSPGGGSTEAFF.

This clonotype was observed many times. This chain links TRBV7-2 with TRBJ2-2; 13 bases map to TRBD2. The length of the CDR3 is 17 residues. Looked up from germline, CDR1 is SGHTA and CDR2 is FQGNSA. Trimming at V came to 2 bases and at J to 4 bases, leaving 4 bases not matched to a gene. In nucleotides, the CDR3 is TGTGCCAGCAGCTTAATGGGACTAGCGGGGACCACCGGGGAGCTGTTTTTT. Protein product: CASSLMGLAGTTGELFF.

The chain recombines TRBV7-2 with TRBJ1-2; D is undetermined. With 5 bases removed from V and 0 bases from J, the gap between germline ends came to 13 bases. Germline CDR1 is SGHTA and CDR2 is FQGNSA. The CDR3 spans 15 residues. CDR3 bases: TGTGCCAGCAGCCTTCCAGTGGCGGCTAACTATGGCTACACCTTC. Its translation: CASSLPVAANYGYTF.

This clonotype was recorded a few times. The chain combines TRBV7-9 with TRBJ2-1; D gene uncertain. V was cut by 5 bases and J by 6 bases, with 5 bases left in between. This CDR3 has 11 residues. CDR1 is SEHNR and CDR2 is FQNEAQ in the germline V gene (reference sequence). The CDR3 spells CASSRRNEQFF. CDR3 in DNA: TGTGCCAGCAGCCGGCGCAATGAGCAGTTCTTC.